The 17 T cell receptor beta chains reported below all come from one sample, sequenced in a study of blood T cells in healthy people across ages. Alongside a J-beta primer mix, a sample-barcoded 5' primer served in a second PCR lasting about 6 to 11 cycles. TCRdb re-called the 5' RACE reads with MiXCR, one entry per CDR3 protein. The sample lists approximately 800,000 distinct CDR3 sequences; about 37% were seen once. The sequencing sample was made of blood. The receptor source for this set is a man younger than 35 in good health.

V and J are TRBV3-1 and TRBJ2-3, with TRBD2 matching over 7 bases. Trimming removed 3 bases from V and 3 bases from J; junction bases left unmatched: 6. CDR1 is LGHDT, CDR2 YNNKEL, per germline (reference sequence). This CDR3 has 15 residues. CDR3 loop: CASSHAGTTTDTQYF. In nucleotides, the CDR3 is TGTGCCAGCAGCCACGCCGGGACTACGACAGATACGCAGTATTTT.

The V and J genes are TRBV4-2 and TRBJ2-7; TRBD1 might be the D (5 bases). The CDR3 runs 16 residues. Germline CDR1 is LGHNA and CDR2 is YNFKEQ. Trimming removed 1 base from V and 0 bases from J, with 13 bases in between. The DNA for the CDR3 is TGTGCCAGCAGCCAAGTCAACACCAGGGACTCCTACGAGCAGTACTTC. Residues: CASSQVNTRDSYEQYF.

V and J are TRBV20-1 and TRBJ1-1; D is ambiguous. CDR1 and CDR2 from the germline V gene are DFQATT and SNEGSKA (reference sequence). There are 13 residues in the CDR3. V gave up 1 base and J gave up 5 bases, with 11 bases separating them. The CDR3 DNA reads as TGCAGTGCTAGAGTAACAATAGGGACTGAAGCTTTCTTT. It codes for CSARVTIGTEAFF.

This clonotype was observed a handful of times. The chain couples TRBV12-3 or TRBV12-4 to TRBJ1-4, with TRBD1 matching over 8 bases. V lost 5 bases and J lost 8; bases outside the gene matches: 16. The CDR3 spans 17 residues. The CDR3 DNA is TGTGCCAGCAGTCAAACCAGGGGACAGGCCCATCCAGAAAAACTGTTTTTT. Translated: CASSQTRGQAHPEKLFF.

This chain joins TRBV14 and TRBJ1-1; no reliable D call. Trimming pared 2 bases from V and 1 base from J, leaving 5 bases between. CDR1 is SGHDN and CDR2 is FVKESK in the germline V gene. This CDR3 contains 13 residues. The CDR3 DNA reads TGTGCCAGCAGCCAACAGACGAACACTGAAGCTTTCTTT. The encoded protein is CASSQQTNTEAFF. The variable domain in full, completed from reference TRBV14 and TRBJ1-1, reads EAGVTQFPSHSVIEKGQTVTLRCDPISGHDNLYWYRRVMGKEIKFLLHFVKESKQDESGMPNNRFLAERTGGTYSTLKVQPAELEDSGVYFCASSQQTNTEAFFGQGTRLTVV.

The rearrangement links TRBV7-8 to TRBJ2-7, with D perhaps TRBD2 (5 bases). The V end was cut by 7 bases, the J end by 7 bases, with 23 bases between. The CDR3 is made up of 15 amino acids. CDR1 and CDR2 (germline): SGHVS, FQNEAQ. In DNA, the CDR3 is TGTGCCAGCATTCTCTTGGCGGGCTCCTACAATGAGCAGTACTTC. Translation gives CASILLAGSYNEQYF.

V usage is TRBV4-1 and J usage is TRBJ1-2; D is possibly TRBD1 (5 bases). CDR1 and CDR2 (germline): MGHRA, YSYEKL. This CDR3 has 15 amino acids. Trimming left V 5 bases short and J 2 bases short, with 15 bases between. Here the CDR3 DNA reads TGCGCCAGCAGCTACGGGGCCGCGGTCAACTATGGCTACACCTTC. Translated: CASSYGAAVNYGYTF.

This clonotype has a handful of counts. V is TRBV28 and J is TRBJ2-7; 12 bases align to TRBD2. This CDR3 spans 17 amino acids. V was clipped by 6 bases and J by 7 bases; unmatched bases: 16. Germline V gene sequence: CDR1 MDHEN, CDR2 SYDVKM. The CDR3 loop is CASRPRLAGVPSNEQYF. CDR3 nucleotides: TGTGCCAGCAGACCACGACTAGCGGGGGTCCCCTCCAATGAGCAGTACTTC.

This clonotype was seen ten or more times. The gene calls are TRBV3-1 and TRBJ2-4; D is unresolved. The CDR3 has 14 amino acids. Germline lookup yields CDR1 LGHDT and CDR2 YNNKEL (reference sequence). V was cut by 0 bases and J by 9 bases, with 12 bases left in between. The DNA for the CDR3 is TGTGCCAGCAGCCAAGAACCGGATTTTGGCATTCAGTACTTC. Its protein product is CASSQEPDFGIQYF. Full variable domain (missing parts from reference TRBV3-1 and TRBJ2-4): DTAVSQTPKYLVTQMGNDKSIKCEQNLGHDTMYWYKQDSKKFLKIMFSYNNKELIINETVPNRFSPKSPDKAHLNLHINSLELGDSAVYFCASSQEPDFGIQYFGAGTRLSVL.

V gene TRBV29-1 combines with J gene TRBJ2-1; D gene ambiguous. This CDR3 has 12 residues. V was trimmed by 7 bases and J by 2 bases, leaving 9 bases between them. CDR1 SQVTM and CDR2 ANQGSEA come from the germline V gene. The CDR3, as DNA: TGCAGCGCCGCCAAGACCTACAATGAGCAGTTCTTC. It translates to CSAAKTYNEQFF.

This clonotype was observed a handful of times. The rearrangement links TRBV12-3 or TRBV12-4 to TRBJ1-4; perhaps TRBD1 as D (6 bases). This CDR3 region has 15 residues. The V gene lost 6 bases and the J gene lost 5 bases, with 16 bases spanning the gap. The CDR3 sequence: CASSPLGGANEKLFF. The CDR3 bases are TGTGCCAGCAGCCCACTCGGGGGCGCGAATGAAAAACTGTTTTTT.

The rearrangement uses TRBV6-4 and TRBJ1-2, with a possible D match to TRBD1 (5 bases). The CDR3 spans 14 residues. From germline, CDR1 is MRHNA and CDR2 SNTAGT. V lost 2 bases and J 8 bases, leaving 15 bases between the germline ends. The CDR3 region is CASSDDQGVGGYTF. The DNA of the CDR3 is TGTGCCAGCAGTGACGACCAGGGAGTTGGCGGCTACACCTTC.

This clonotype was seen repeatedly, ten times or more. The chain carries TRBV29-1 and TRBJ1-2; 7 bases are shared with TRBD1. Germline lookup yields CDR1 SQVTM and CDR2 ANQGSEA. The ends lost 3 bases at V and 8 bases at J; junction bases unmatched: 6. The CDR3 loop spans 12 amino acids. The CDR3, as DNA: TGCAGCGTTGACCCCACAGGGGAAGGCTACACCTTC. Translation gives CSVDPTGEGYTF.

This clonotype came up once. The chain recombines TRBV21-1 with TRBJ2-4; the D call in the table, TRBD1, was not verified against the DNA. TRBV21-1 is marked as a pseudogene. The CDR3 is 13 amino acids. CDR3 DNA: TGTGCCAGCAGCAAAGAAAGGAGGGGCGGGAAGTACTTC. It specifies CASSKERRGGKYF.

This clonotype was recorded at least ten times. V is TRBV12-3 or TRBV12-4 and J is TRBJ1-4; 8 bases match TRBD1. V shed 5 bases and J 8 bases; nucleotides not matched to a gene: 19. This CDR3 comprises 18 residues. CDR3 protein: CASSLPPGTGLLEEKLFF. In DNA, the CDR3 is TGTGCCAGCAGTCTCCCCCCCGGGACAGGCCTTTTAGAGGAAAAACTGTTTTTT.

Worth noting for this clonotype: A much larger clone sits a single nucleotide away, making a read error possible. The chain employs TRBV5-1 and TRBJ2-5; D unresolved. The germline V gene encodes CDR1 SGHRS and CDR2 YFSETQ. The CDR3 has 15 residues. Trimming stripped 2 bases from V and 2 bases from J, with 13 bases between. The CDR3 DNA reads as TGCGCCAGCAGCTTTTTTCAGCCAGTTCAAGAGACCCAGTACTTC. Residues: CASSFFQPVQETQYF.

V is TRBV18 and J is TRBJ1-2; unclear D gene. The length of the CDR3 is 15 residues. The germline gives CDR1 KGHSH, CDR2 LQKENI. V was trimmed by 3 bases and J by 3 bases, leaving 14 bases between them. The CDR3: CASSPGPKGDYGYTF. The CDR3 nucleotides are TGTGCCAGCTCACCCGGCCCTAAAGGAGACTATGGCTACACCTTC.